Included here is one TCR beta chain sequence, with context. The target antigen is unknown. Other DNA sequences in the sample encode the same CDR3. This sample is drawn from a study of shared clonotypes between healthy human individuals. Study outcomes and limitations: It was only blood that was sampled, and tissue repertoires likely differ.

Trimming stripped 5 bases from V and 9 bases from J, with 8 bases between. The CDR3 totals 11 residues. Germline V gene lookup returns CDR1 MNHEY and CDR2 SVGAGI. It was around 220 ng DNA, about 30,000 T cell genomes, that sorted-subset replicate PCRs used. Assay used: immunoSEQ multiplex PCR; TCRdb lists only in-frame clones, some missing. This sample has about 1 million clones; around 74% occur once, and the top ten carry roughly 1.4%. The receptor comes from a man aged 18 to 29 in good health. Sequenced sample: memory CD4+ T cells sorted from blood. The subset: CD45RA-negative fraction. V gene TRBV6-5 combines with J gene TRBJ2-1, with D maybe TRBD2 (5 bases). DNA of the CDR3: TGTGCCAGCAGTCAAGGGAGTGAGCAGTTCTTC. It yields the protein CASSQGSEQFF.